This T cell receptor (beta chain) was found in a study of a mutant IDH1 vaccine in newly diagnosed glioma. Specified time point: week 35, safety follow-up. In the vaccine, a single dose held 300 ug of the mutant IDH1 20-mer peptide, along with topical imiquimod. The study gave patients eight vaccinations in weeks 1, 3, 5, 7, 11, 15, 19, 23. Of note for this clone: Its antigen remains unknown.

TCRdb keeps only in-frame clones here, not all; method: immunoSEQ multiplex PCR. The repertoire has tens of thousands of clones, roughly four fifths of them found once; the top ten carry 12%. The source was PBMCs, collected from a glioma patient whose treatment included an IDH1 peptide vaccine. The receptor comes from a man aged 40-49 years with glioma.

The chain's CDR3 is CASSVRDRIYEQYF. The DNA for the CDR3 is TGTGCCAGCAGTGTACGGGACAGGATCTACGAGCAGTACTTC. J is TRBJ2-7 and V is TRBV27; 8 nucleotides match TRBD1. The CDR3 contains 14 residues. With 5 bases clipped from V and 3 bases from J, the junction kept 6 bases outside the gene matches. Per germline, CDR1 MNHEY and CDR2 SMNVEV (reference sequence).